The 9 T cell receptor beta chains in this list originate from one sample, sequenced in a study of vaccination and CD4 T cells after COVID-19. The assay that was used to sequence DNA from cultured CD4+ T cells was the Oncomine TCR Beta short-read assay. A single record per CDR3 protein comes from TCRdb applying MiXCR to the PCR reads. This sample has under 20,000 distinct CDR3 sequences; approximately 49% occur once, and the top ten carry approximately 13%. The antigens of these receptors remain unknown. As to treatment: 10-day PBMC culture with coronavirus spike peptide pools or control peptides (ViraFEST assay). The specimen sequenced was CD4+ T cells from blood, cultured in vitro. Receptors were obtained from a human donor who had recovered from COVID-19.

This chain joins TRBV6-5 and TRBJ2-2; 11 bases fit TRBD1. The junction had 3 bases not matched to a gene; V was cut back by 4 bases and J by 2 bases. Per germline, CDR1 MNHEY and CDR2 SVGAGI. CDR3 length equals 16 residues. CDR3 region: CASSSGTGGNTGELFF. DNA for the CDR3: TGTGCCAGCAGTTCCGGGACAGGGGGAAACACCGGGGAGCTGTTTTTT.

V gene TRBV20-1 combines with J gene TRBJ2-5, with 7 bases lining up with TRBD2. Germline CDR1 DFQATT, CDR2 SNEGSKA (reference sequence). The CDR3 sequence is 14 residues long. The V segment lost 2 bases and the J segment 0 bases; nucleotides outside the gene matches: 3. The CDR3 protein is CSARRLADQETQYF. The CDR3 nucleotides read TGCAGTGCTAGACGGCTAGCGGACCAAGAGACCCAGTACTTC.

This clonotype was detected only a few times. V is TRBV6-1 and J is TRBJ1-2, with a weak D call TRBD1 (5 bases). This CDR3 is 15 amino acids long. The germline CDR1 and CDR2 sequences are MNHNS and SASEGT. Between the trimmed V and J ends, which lost 3 bases and 1 base, there was a span of 12 bases. The CDR3 here is CASSDLSRGNYGYTF. The DNA of the CDR3 is TGTGCCAGCAGTGACTTGTCAAGGGGTAACTATGGCTACACCTTC.

The chain is built from TRBV20-1 and TRBJ1-2, with no clear D. V was pared by 7 bases and J by 2 bases, with 11 bases between. The CDR3 spans 12 residues. Germline loops: CDR1 DFQATT, CDR2 SNEGSKA (reference sequence). The DNA of the CDR3 is TGCAGTGTTGGGCCAACCAACTATGGCTACACCTTC. It yields the protein CSVGPTNYGYTF.

This clonotype was found a few times. J is TRBJ1-2 and V is TRBV6-1, with 9 bases fitting TRBD1. The J segment lost 4 bases and the V segment lost 6 bases, leaving 6 bases of the junction unmatched. The CDR3 runs to 14 residues. Germline-derived CDR1 and CDR2 are MNHNS and SASEGT. This CDR3 reads CASRGQGSTYGYTF. The CDR3 region has the DNA TGTGCCAGCAGAGGACAGGGGTCGACCTATGGCTACACCTTC.

The chain couples TRBV5-1 to TRBJ1-2; TRBD1 agrees at 12 bases. Germline values: CDR1 SGHRS, CDR2 YFSETQ. The V gene end was trimmed by 4 bases and the J gene end by 7 bases; junction bases not matched to a gene: 5. CDR3 length equals 14 residues. CDR3 amino acids: CASSVGQGAGGYTF. The CDR3 DNA is TGCGCCAGCAGCGTGGGACAGGGGGCAGGTGGCTACACCTTC.

The chain combines TRBV6-1 with TRBJ2-7; 9 bases agree with TRBD1. V shed 3 bases and J 7 bases; nucleotides not matched to a gene: 10. The V gene's germline CDR1 is MNHNS and CDR2 SASEGT. This CDR3 comprises 15 residues. CDR3 in DNA: TGTGCCAGCAGTGACCCGGACAGGGGAAGGAGTGAGCAGTACTTC. Its protein product is CASSDPDRGRSEQYF.

CDR3 sequence: CASSRDRYYEQYF. DNA for the CDR3: TGTGCCAGTAGTAGGGACAGATACTACGAGCAGTACTTC. V gene TRBV19 combines with J gene TRBJ2-7; 7 bases are a match to TRBD1. The CDR3 contains 13 residues. In germline, CDR1 is LNHDA, CDR2 SQIVND (reference sequence). The trim removed 4 bases at V and 3 bases at J, leaving 3 bases unmatched.

This chain connects TRBV6-2 or TRBV6-3 to TRBJ1-5; D gene uncertain. V lost 7 bases, J lost 0 bases, and 13 bases lay in between. The CDR3 extends over 15 amino acids. The germline V gene encodes CDR1 MNHEY and CDR2 SVGEGT. The CDR3 loop is CASTPGRYSNQPQHF. CDR3 bases: TGTGCCAGCACCCCCGGGAGATATAGCAATCAGCCCCAGCATTTT.